Sequencing of this T cell receptor (beta chain) was carried out in a study of human T cells and chemical hapten exposure (dated by TCRdb to about 2021). At the level of the whole study: For sensitization, 2% DPC in acetone was applied to a 2 cm by 2 cm area of upper inner arm skin. Patch testing on the upper back used Finn chambers containing 0.01% DPC, with scoring done after 6 days according to International Contact Dermatitis Research Group standards. Most of the patients in the cohort were female, and the cohort covered alopecia areata with under or over 50% scalp involvement, alopecia totalis and alopecia universalis. Blood for TCR sequencing was provided by twenty-nine alopecia patients at one to four time points (pre-sensitization, 2, 6 and 24 weeks). Peripheral blood TCR repertoire changes were tracked in vivo in alopecia patients during primary and secondary sensitization to the hapten diphenylcyclopropenone (DPC). Libraries were pooled for sequencing, and per-sample TCR yields varied mainly because of small differences in library volumes within the pool. Weekly therapeutic DPC doses were additionally applied to the scalp of patients throughout the approximately 24-week study period. Blood samples were taken from patients before sensitization (week 0) and then at 2, 6 and about 24 weeks after DPC sensitization. Broader findings and caveats from the paper: Significantly more large CDR3 similarity clusters were formed by expanded TCRs than by pre-sensitization or healthy control sets, consistent with antigen-driven responses. All patients had alopecia, a presumed autoimmune disease, so their immune response might differ from that of healthy individuals. After repeated subsampling, the strength of the expansion versus patch-test correlation and the threshold at which it became significant changed. The number of PT1 expanded TCRs positively correlated with patch test score, significant at thresholds 8, 16 and 32 but not 4. DPC sensitization did not change the number of TCRs with a frequency above 1 in 1000, and there was no evidence of changes in global repertoire structure.

Unmatched junction bases come to 7, with V trimmed by 4 bases and J by 5 bases. For CDR1 and CDR2, the germline V gene lists ENHRY and SYGVKD. The CDR3 starts with the cysteine, ends with the phenylalanine, and has 15 residues. Of the read, only the CDR3 DNA is kept; its 45 bases are in frame from base 1. The library was prepared using RACE. TCRdb lists the instrument as NextSeq 500. During library preparation, unique molecular identifiers were attached to individual cDNA molecules so that TCRs could be counted quantitatively and reproducibly. Both TCR alpha and TCR beta chains were sequenced from each blood RNA sample. The paper's data handling went like this. Samples had a median of 95,638 TCRs, with a range from roughly 23,224 to 700,000. V, J and CDR3 annotation of the TCR reads was carried out using the Decombinator software suite. For PS versus PT1 abundance plots, all samples were subsampled to the same number of TCRs (28,000). TCRs were defined as expanded if absent before sensitization and observed at least eight times at the 2-week time point. TCRdb itself trimmed the public reads at Q25 with fastp, ran MiXCR and retained productive beta chains. CDR3 protein sequences are deduplicated, and each keeps its most common genes and DNA. It is TCRdb's table, rather than the study itself, that gives the V and J calls and clone size. This sample has about 160,000 distinct CDR3 sequences in its table, and roughly 26% of those were observed once. In total, the top ten clones hold around 2.3% of the sample.

This clonotype was detected once. Its specific antigen is unknown. No much larger clone is present one base from it, and per-base qualities are unavailable. Reading the label with the study, this specimen's time point is: patch test 3, about 24 weeks after DPC sensitization. The treatment or condition tag for this specimen amounts to: therapeutic diphenylcyclopropenone sensitization with weekly scalp DPC. At every patch-test visit, the blood draw took place before the patch test was put on. Patients were considered eligible if aged 18 to 70, diagnosed with alopecia and deemed suitable for DPC therapy, and patients were excluded if pregnant. Unfractionated whole blood was collected in Tempus Blood RNA tubes, and total RNA was extracted from that blood.

The V and J genes are TRBV10-3 and TRBJ2-3, with TRBD1 matching 9 junction bases. This receptor was obtained from a young woman with alopecia areata. Some clones in this sample may be carry-over from other donors' samples. The source material was whole blood, sampled in connection with sensitization to the hapten diphenylcyclopropenone (DPC). The DNA is as follows: TGTGCCATCAGTGCAAACAGGGGGCAGGTAGATACGCAGTATTTT. Its translation is CAISANRGQVDTQYF.